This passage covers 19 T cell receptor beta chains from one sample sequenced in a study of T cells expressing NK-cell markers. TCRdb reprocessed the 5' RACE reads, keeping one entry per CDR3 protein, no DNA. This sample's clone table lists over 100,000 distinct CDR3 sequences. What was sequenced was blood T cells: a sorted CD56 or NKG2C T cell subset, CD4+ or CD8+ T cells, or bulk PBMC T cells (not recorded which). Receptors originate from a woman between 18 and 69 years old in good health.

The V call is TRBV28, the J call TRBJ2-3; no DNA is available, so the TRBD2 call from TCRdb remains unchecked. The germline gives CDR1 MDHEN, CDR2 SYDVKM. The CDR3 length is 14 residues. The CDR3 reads CASSLRGGMGGQYF.

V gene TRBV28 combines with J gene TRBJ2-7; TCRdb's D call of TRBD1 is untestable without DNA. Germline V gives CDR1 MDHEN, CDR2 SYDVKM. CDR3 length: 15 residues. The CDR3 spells CASSFRGLNEREQYF.

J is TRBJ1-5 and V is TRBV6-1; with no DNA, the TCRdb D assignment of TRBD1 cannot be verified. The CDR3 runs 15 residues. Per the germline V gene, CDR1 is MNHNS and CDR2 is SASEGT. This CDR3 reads CASSRGDWTREPQHF.

The CDR3 sequence is CASSLVHGGGPSTDTQYF. The chain is built from TRBV11-2 and TRBJ2-3; the D call of TRBD2 rests on TCRdb alone, since no DNA is present to check it. The germline gives CDR1 SGHAT, CDR2 FQNNGV. CDR3 length: 18 residues.

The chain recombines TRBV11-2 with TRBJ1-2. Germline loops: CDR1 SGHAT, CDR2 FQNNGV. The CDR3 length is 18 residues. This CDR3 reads CASSLDLLGTAYNYGYTF. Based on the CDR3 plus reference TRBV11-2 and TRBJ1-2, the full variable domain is EAGVAQSPRYKIIEKRQSVAFWCNPISGHATLYWYQQILGQGPKLLIQFQNNGVVDDSQLPKDRFSAERLKGVDSTLKIQPAKLEDSAVYLCASSLDLLGTAYNYGYTFGSGTRLTVV.

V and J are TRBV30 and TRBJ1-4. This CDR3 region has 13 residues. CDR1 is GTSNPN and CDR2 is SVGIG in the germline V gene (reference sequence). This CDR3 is CAWSVVANEKLFF. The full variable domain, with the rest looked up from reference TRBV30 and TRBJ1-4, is SQTIHQWPATLVQPVGSPLSLECTVEGTSNPNLYWYRQAAGRGLQLLFYSVGIGQISSEVPQNLSASRPQDRQFILSSKKLLLSDSGFYLCAWSVVANEKLFFGSGTQLSVL.

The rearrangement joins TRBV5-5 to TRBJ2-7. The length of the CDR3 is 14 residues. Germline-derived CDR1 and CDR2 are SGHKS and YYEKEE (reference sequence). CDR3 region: CASSLGLTGFEQYF.

The CDR3 region is CASSQRGVIPYNEQFF. The rearrangement uses TRBV4-3 and TRBJ2-1; TCRdb selects TRBD1, and the lack of DNA leaves this call unchecked. The CDR3 is 16 amino acids. Germline-derived CDR1 and CDR2 are LGHNA and YSLEER.

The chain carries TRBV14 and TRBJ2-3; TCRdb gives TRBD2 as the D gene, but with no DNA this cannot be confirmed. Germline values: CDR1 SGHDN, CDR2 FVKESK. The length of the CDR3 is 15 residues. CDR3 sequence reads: CASSQDAGGRDTQYF.

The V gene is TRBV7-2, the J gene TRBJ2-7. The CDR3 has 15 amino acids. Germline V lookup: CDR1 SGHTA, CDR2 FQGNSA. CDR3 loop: CASSPFAGGTYEQYF.

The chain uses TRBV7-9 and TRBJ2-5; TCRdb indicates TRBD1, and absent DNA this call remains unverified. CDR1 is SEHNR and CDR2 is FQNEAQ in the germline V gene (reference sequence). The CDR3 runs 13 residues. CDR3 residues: CASSLRGGETQYF.

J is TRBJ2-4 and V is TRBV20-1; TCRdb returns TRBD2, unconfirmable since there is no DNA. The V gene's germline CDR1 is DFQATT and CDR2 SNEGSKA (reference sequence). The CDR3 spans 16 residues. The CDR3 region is CSAPSGGSGSKNIQYF.

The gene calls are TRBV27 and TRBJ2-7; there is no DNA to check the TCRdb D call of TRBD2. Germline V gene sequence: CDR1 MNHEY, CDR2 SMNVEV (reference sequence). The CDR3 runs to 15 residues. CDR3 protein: CASSMGLAGAYEQYF.

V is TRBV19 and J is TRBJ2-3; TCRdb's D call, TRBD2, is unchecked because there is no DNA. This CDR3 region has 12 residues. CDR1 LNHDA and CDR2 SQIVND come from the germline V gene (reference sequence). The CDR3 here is CASSTEEDTQYF.

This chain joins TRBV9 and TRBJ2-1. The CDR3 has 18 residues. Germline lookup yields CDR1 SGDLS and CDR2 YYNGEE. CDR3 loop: CASSHFSWEISSYNEQFF.

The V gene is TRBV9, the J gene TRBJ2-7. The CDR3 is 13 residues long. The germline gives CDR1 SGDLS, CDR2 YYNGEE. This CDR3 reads CASSVEASYEQYF.

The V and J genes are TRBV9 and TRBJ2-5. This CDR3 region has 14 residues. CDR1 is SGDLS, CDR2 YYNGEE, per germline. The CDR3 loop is CASSVAGTQETQYF.

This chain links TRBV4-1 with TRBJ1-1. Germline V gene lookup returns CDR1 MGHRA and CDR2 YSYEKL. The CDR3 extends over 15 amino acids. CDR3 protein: CASSQGGVSNTEAFF.

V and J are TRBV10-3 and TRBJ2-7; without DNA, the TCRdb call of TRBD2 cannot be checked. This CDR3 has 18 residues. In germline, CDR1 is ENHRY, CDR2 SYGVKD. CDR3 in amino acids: CAIAPVLAGGLYTNEQYF.